The 24 T cell receptor beta chains reported below all come from one sample, sequenced in a study of T cell responses to AZD1222 COVID-19 vaccine (dated by TCRdb to 2020 to 2022). The method was the immunoSEQ multiplex PCR assay. TCRdb re-hosts the immuneACCESS table, in-frame sequences only. Its copies lack some clones; in the studies checked, an unresolved V gene accounts for under half of them, and the cause for the rest is not known. The table for this sample lists around 150,000 clones; roughly 90% of them were counted only once. The ten top clones hold 3% to 4% of the sample. What this sample's time point label stands for: about 28 days (+/-7) after the second vaccine dose. The sample consisted of peripheral blood, taken 28 days after the second AZD1222 dose. The receptors come from an adult who received the AZD1222 COVID-19 vaccine.

The V gene is TRBV5-4, the J gene TRBJ2-3; 9 nucleotides agree with TRBD2. The J segment lost 2 bases and the V segment lost 4 bases, leaving 5 bases of the junction unmatched. The CDR3 has 15 residues. Germline V gene sequence: CDR1 SGHNT, CDR2 YYREEE (reference sequence). CDR3 in DNA: TGTGCCAGCAGCCCCAGACTAGCGGACACAGATACGCAGTATTTT. Its protein product is CASSPRLADTDTQYF.

This sequence joins TRBV24-1 and TRBJ1-1; no clear D. The V end was cut by 4 bases, the J end by 10 bases, with 9 bases between. This CDR3 comprises 11 residues. Germline CDR1 and CDR2: KGHDR and SFDVKD. The CDR3 DNA sequence: TGTGCCACCAGTGACTCTAGAGGAGCTTTCTTT. The encoded protein is CATSDSRGAFF.

The table lists this clone with a few counts. This rearrangement joins TRBV7-8 to TRBJ2-5, with TRBD2 matching over 12 bases. The junction had 9 bases not matched to a gene; V was cut back by 5 bases and J by 5 bases. CDR1 and CDR2 (germline): SGHVS, FQNEAQ. This CDR3 has 16 residues. Here the CDR3 DNA reads TGTGCCAGCAGCCCCAGACTAGCGGGAGATGCTGAGACCCAGTACTTC. Its protein product is CASSPRLAGDAETQYF.

The chain recombines TRBV5-1 with TRBJ1-4; D is undetermined. The V end was cut by 4 bases, the J end by 0 bases, with 10 bases between. In germline, CDR1 is SGHRS, CDR2 YFSETQ. The CDR3 loop spans 15 amino acids. CDR3: CASSAQIATNEKLFF. The CDR3 DNA is TGCGCCAGCAGCGCACAAATCGCAACTAATGAAAAACTGTTTTTT.

The V and J genes are TRBV19 and TRBJ1-1, with D hard to call. CDR1 is LNHDA, CDR2 SQIVND, per germline (reference sequence). V was pared by 6 bases and J by 1 base, with 27 bases between. CDR3 length: 19 amino acids. Here the CDR3 reads CASRRRTEISYFTNTEAFF. The CDR3 nucleotides are TGTGCCAGTAGACGACGGACGGAGATTAGCTATTTTACGAACACTGAAGCTTTCTTT. Complete variable domain (other parts from reference TRBV19 and TRBJ1-1): DGGITQSPKYLFRKEGQNVTLSCEQNLNHDAMYWYRQDPGQGLRLIYYSQIVNDFQKGDIAEGYSVSREKKESFPLTVTSAQKNPTAFYLCASRRRTEISYFTNTEAFFGQGTRLTVV.

The rearrangement uses TRBV19 and TRBJ2-7, with 7 bases identical to TRBD2. J gave up 2 bases and V 5 bases, and 3 bases lay outside the gene matches. The CDR3 spans 13 residues. From germline, CDR1 is LNHDA and CDR2 SQIVND (reference sequence). The CDR3 DNA is TGTGCCAGTAGTGCGGGAGCCCCCTACGAGCAGTACTTC. Protein sequence: CASSAGAPYEQYF.

The chain carries TRBV3-1 (or the pseudogene TRBV3-2) and TRBJ1-6, with D unclear. With 5 bases removed from V and 4 bases from J, the gap between germline ends came to 18 bases. The length of the CDR3 is 17 residues. Germline V CDR1 and CDR2: LGHDT, YNNKEL (reference sequence). The CDR3 spells CASSGIGPPIYNSPLHF. The CDR3 DNA follows: TGTGCCAGCAGCGGTATCGGGCCGCCGATATATAATTCACCCCTCCACTTT.

The genes are TRBV7-9 and TRBJ2-7; no definite D call. This CDR3 region has 13 residues. The V end was cut by 1 base, the J end by 6 bases, with 10 bases between. The germline gives CDR1 SEHNR, CDR2 FQNEAQ (reference sequence). CDR3 protein: CASSLGGGGEQYF. CDR3 nucleotides: TGTGCCAGCAGCTTAGGGGGTGGCGGCGAGCAGTACTTC.

The chain is built from TRBV4-3 and TRBJ2-5, with 7 bases that match TRBD1. The CDR3 has 14 amino acids. V lost 3 bases, J lost 1 base, and 2 bases stayed unmatched. Germline V gene sequence: CDR1 LGHNA, CDR2 YSLEER. The CDR3 coding sequence is TGCGCCAGCAGCCAGAGGACAGGCCAAGAGACCCAGTACTTC. It is translated as CASSQRTGQETQYF.

V is TRBV28 and J is TRBJ2-1; D is unclear. CDR1 is MDHEN, CDR2 SYDVKM, per germline. Trimming removed 4 bases at V and 3 bases at J, with 13 bases between. CDR3 length: 15 residues. The CDR3 here is CASSWNLRVYNEQFF. CDR3 sequence (DNA): TGTGCCAGCAGTTGGAACCTCCGGGTCTACAATGAGCAGTTCTTC.

V is TRBV6-2 or TRBV6-3 and J is TRBJ2-7, with D perhaps TRBD1 (5 bases). This CDR3 is 13 amino acids long. Trimming left V 2 bases short and J 1 base short, with 6 bases between. Germline V CDR1 and CDR2: MNHEY, SVGEGT. CDR3 nucleotide sequence: TGTGCCAGCAGTTACCAGGGATCCTACGAGCAGTACTTC. Residues: CASSYQGSYEQYF.

The V call is TRBV13, the J call TRBJ2-3, with a weak D call TRBD1 (5 bases). Germline V gives CDR1 PRHDT, CDR2 FYEKMQ (reference sequence). The CDR3 has 15 amino acids. The V end was cut by 3 bases, the J end by 2 bases, with 12 bases between. The CDR3 nucleotides are TGTGCCAGCAGCTTCTTCCGACAGACCACAGATACGCAGTATTTT. This encodes CASSFFRQTTDTQYF.

The V gene is TRBV2, the J gene TRBJ2-7; TRBD2 aligns across 11 bases. V shed 10 bases, J shed 6 bases, and the junction held 8 bases outside the gene matches. This CDR3 contains 13 residues. Germline assignment: CDR1 SNHLY and CDR2 FYNNEI. The CDR3 sequence is CATHLGTSGEQYF. The CDR3 DNA reads TGTGCCACACACCTTGGGACTAGCGGCGAGCAGTACTTC.

The chain couples TRBV4-3 to TRBJ2-1; 9 bases agree with TRBD2. CDR1 is LGHNA, CDR2 YSLEER, per germline. The CDR3 spans 16 residues. The V and J ends lost 4 bases and 0 bases, in that order; junction bases with no gene match: 4. The CDR3 nucleotides read TGCGCCAGCAGCCGGGCGGGAGGGTACTCCTACAATGAGCAGTTCTTC. Residues: CASSRAGGYSYNEQFF.

The V call is TRBV6-5, the J call TRBJ1-2; no reliable D call. This CDR3 spans 16 amino acids. CDR1 MNHEY and CDR2 SVGAGI come from the germline V gene. The V end was cut by 2 bases, the J end by 1 base, with 14 bases between. CDR3 coding DNA: TGTGCCAGCAGTTACGGAGTTTCCCTCCTTAACTATGGCTACACCTTC. Its protein product is CASSYGVSLLNYGYTF.

This rearrangement joins TRBV5-4 to TRBJ2-2, with 9 bases matching TRBD2. J was trimmed by 0 bases and V by 5 bases; bases with no gene match: 8. The CDR3 is 17 residues long. The V gene's germline CDR1 is SGHNT and CDR2 YYREEE (reference sequence). CDR3 nucleotide sequence: TGTGCCAGCAGTCCGGGGCCTAGCGGGACGAACACCGGGGAGCTGTTTTTT. Translated: CASSPGPSGTNTGELFF.

The chain recombines TRBV30 with TRBJ1-1; D unresolved. Germline V gene data show CDR1 as GTSNPN and CDR2 as SVGIG (reference sequence). The V gene lost 4 bases and the J gene lost 8 bases, with 17 bases spanning the gap. The CDR3 sequence is 13 residues long. CDR3 DNA: TGTGCCTGGACCACTTATTCACGGGCCGAAGCTTTCTTT. Encoded protein: CAWTTYSRAEAFF. Full variable domain (outside the CDR3, taken from reference TRBV30 and TRBJ1-1): SQTIHQWPATLVQPVGSPLSLECTVEGTSNPNLYWYRQAAGRGLQLLFYSVGIGQISSEVPQNLSASRPQDRQFILSSKKLLLSDSGFYLCAWTTYSRAEAFFGQGTRLTVV.

The gene calls are TRBV3-1 (or the pseudogene TRBV3-2) and TRBJ1-2, with unresolved D. This CDR3 comprises 16 residues. Germline CDR1 and CDR2: LGHDT and YNNKEL (reference sequence). Trimming took 1 base from V and 4 from J, leaving 16 bases between them. CDR3 sequence: CASSQVAGSYGYGYTF. DNA for the CDR3: TGTGCCAGCAGCCAAGTTGCGGGATCCTACGGCTATGGCTACACCTTC.

V and J are TRBV3-1 (or the pseudogene TRBV3-2) and TRBJ2-7; the match to TRBD1 covers 8 bases. J was trimmed by 2 bases and V by 1 base; bases with no gene match: 4. From germline, CDR1 is LGHDT and CDR2 YNNKEL (reference sequence). The CDR3 runs to 15 residues. CDR3 loop: CASSQGTGSAYEQYF. CDR3 bases: TGTGCCAGCAGCCAAGGGACAGGGTCGGCCTACGAGCAGTACTTC.

V gene TRBV18 combines with J gene TRBJ2-1; TRBD2 matches 9 bases. The CDR3 contains 16 residues. The V gene's germline CDR1 is KGHSH and CDR2 LQKENI. Losses at the gene ends were 0 bases for V and 3 bases for J; bases not matched to a gene: 3. CDR3 region: CASSPPGGRDYNEQFF. In nucleotides, the CDR3 is TGTGCCAGCTCACCACCAGGCGGGAGGGACTACAATGAGCAGTTCTTC.

The chain links TRBV13 to TRBJ1-4, with 9 bases identical to TRBD1. This CDR3 comprises 14 residues. From germline, CDR1 is PRHDT and CDR2 FYEKMQ (reference sequence). Trimming cost V 5 bases and J 8 bases; bases outside gene matches: 6. CDR3 in DNA: TGTGCCAGCAGCACCCGGGACAGGGACGAAAAACTGTTTTTT. It translates to CASSTRDRDEKLFF.

This clone was seen a handful of times. V gene TRBV7-8 combines with J gene TRBJ2-7, with 8 bases aligning to TRBD1. Trimming cost V 5 bases and J 2 bases; bases outside gene matches: 8. The germline V gene encodes CDR1 SGHVS and CDR2 FQNEAQ. The CDR3 is 15 amino acids. CDR3: CASSPRMGQAYEQYF. The DNA of the CDR3 is TGTGCCAGCAGCCCACGTATGGGACAGGCCTACGAGCAGTACTTC. The complete variable domain, with remaining parts taken from reference TRBV7-8 and TRBJ2-7, reads GAGVSQSPRYKVAKRGQDVALRCDPISGHVSLFWYQQALGQGPEFLTYFQNEAQLDKSGLPSDRFFAERPEGSVSTLKIQRTQQEDSAVYLCASSPRMGQAYEQYFGPGTRLTVT.

The gene calls are TRBV27 and TRBJ1-5; TRBD1 matches 8 bases. Unmatched junction bases numbered 4, after V lost 5 bases and J lost 4 bases. Germline CDR1 MNHEY, CDR2 SMNVEV (reference sequence). The length of the CDR3 is 14 residues. The DNA for the CDR3 is TGTGCCAGCAGTATTACAGGGGGAAATCAGCCCCAGCATTTT. Its protein product is CASSITGGNQPQHF.

This chain links TRBV10-2 with TRBJ1-4, with a possible D match to TRBD1 (6 bases). Germline V gene sequence: CDR1 WSHSY, CDR2 SAAADI. The CDR3 contains 13 residues. The V end lost 3 bases, the J end lost 8 bases, and 10 bases lay between the germline ends. The CDR3 coding sequence is TGCGCCAGCAGTGACGGGGGCTGGGAAAAACTGTTTTTT. Its translation: CASSDGGWEKLFF.